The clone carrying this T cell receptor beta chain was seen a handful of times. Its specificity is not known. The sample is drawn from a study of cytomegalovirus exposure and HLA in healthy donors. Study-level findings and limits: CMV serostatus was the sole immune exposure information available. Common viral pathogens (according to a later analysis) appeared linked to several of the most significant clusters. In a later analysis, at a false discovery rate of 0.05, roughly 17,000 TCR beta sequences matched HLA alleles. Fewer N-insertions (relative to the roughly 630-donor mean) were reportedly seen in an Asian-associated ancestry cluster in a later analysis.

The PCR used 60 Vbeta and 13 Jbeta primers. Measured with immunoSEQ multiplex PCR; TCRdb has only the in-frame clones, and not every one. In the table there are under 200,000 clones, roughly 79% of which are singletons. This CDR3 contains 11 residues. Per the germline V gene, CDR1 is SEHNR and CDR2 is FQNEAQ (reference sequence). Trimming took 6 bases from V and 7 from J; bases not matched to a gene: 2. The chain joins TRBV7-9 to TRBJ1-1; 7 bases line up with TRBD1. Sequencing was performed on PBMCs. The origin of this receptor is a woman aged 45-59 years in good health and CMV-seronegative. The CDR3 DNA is TGTGCCAGCAGACGACAGGGTGAAGCTTTCTTT. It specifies CASRRQGEAFF.